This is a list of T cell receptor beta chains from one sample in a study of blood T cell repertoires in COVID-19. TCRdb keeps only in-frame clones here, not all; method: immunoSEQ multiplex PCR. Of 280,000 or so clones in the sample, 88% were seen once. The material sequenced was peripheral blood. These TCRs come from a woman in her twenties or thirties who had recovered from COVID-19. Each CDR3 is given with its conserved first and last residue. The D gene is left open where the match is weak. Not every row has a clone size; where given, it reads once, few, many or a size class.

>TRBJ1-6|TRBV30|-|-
CAWGPDSPLHF
TGTGCCTGGGGGCCAGATTCACCCCTCCACTTT
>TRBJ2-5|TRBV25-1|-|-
CASSEGALETQYF
TGTGCCAGCAGTGAGGGGGCCTTAGAGACCCAGTACTTC
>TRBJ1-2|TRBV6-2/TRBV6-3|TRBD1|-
CASSFTQTGGYGYTF
TGTGCCAGCAGTTTCACACAGACAGGGGGATATGGCTACACCTTC
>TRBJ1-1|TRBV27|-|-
CASIQLPGYGTEAFF
TGTGCCAGCATCCAACTGCCAGGGTACGGTACTGAAGCTTTCTTT
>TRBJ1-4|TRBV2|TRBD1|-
CASITGEREKLFF
TGTGCCAGCATCACAGGGGAAAGGGAAAAACTGTTTTTT
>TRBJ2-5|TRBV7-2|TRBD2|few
CASSYQRGGQETQYF
TGTGCCAGCAGCTATCAGCGGGGGGGACAAGAGACCCAGTACTTC
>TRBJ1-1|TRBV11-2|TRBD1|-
CASSLKGGAVSEAFF
TGTGCCAGCAGCTTAAAAGGGGGCGCGGTTTCTGAAGCTTTCTTT
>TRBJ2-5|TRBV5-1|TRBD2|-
CASSLHRLAGGRQETQYF
TGCGCCAGCAGCTTGCACCGGCTAGCGGGGGGCCGTCAAGAGACCCAGTACTTC
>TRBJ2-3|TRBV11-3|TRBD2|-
CASSPTGGGDTQYF
TGTGCCAGCAGCCCAACGGGAGGGGGAGATACGCAGTATTTT
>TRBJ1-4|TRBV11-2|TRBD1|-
CASSLGQGNEKLFF
TGTGCCAGCAGCCTGGGACAGGGTAATGAAAAACTGTTTTTT
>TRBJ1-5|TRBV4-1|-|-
CASSQDLNPYSNQPQHF
TGCGCCAGCAGCCAAGATCTTAATCCTTATAGCAATCAGCCCCAGCATTTT
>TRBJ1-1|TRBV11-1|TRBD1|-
CASSSRGTGWTEAFF
TGTGCCAGCAGCTCGAGGGGGACAGGGTGGACTGAAGCTTTCTTT
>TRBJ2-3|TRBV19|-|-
CASSIGSGFTDTQYF
TGTGCCAGTAGTATAGGTTCAGGATTTACAGATACGCAGTATTTT
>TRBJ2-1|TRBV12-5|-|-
CASGAGRLGEQFF
TGTGCTAGTGGGGCGGGCCGGTTGGGAGAGCAGTTCTTC
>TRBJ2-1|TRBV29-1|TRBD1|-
CSVDRGSSYNEQFF
TGCAGCGTCGACAGGGGGAGCTCCTACAATGAGCAGTTCTTC
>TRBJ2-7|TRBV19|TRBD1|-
CASSRTGTADEQYF
TGTGCCAGTAGTAGGACAGGTACAGCGGACGAGCAGTACTTC
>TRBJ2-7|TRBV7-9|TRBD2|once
CASSPRLAEPYEQYF
TGTGCCAGCAGCCCGCGACTAGCGGAGCCTTACGAGCAGTACTTC
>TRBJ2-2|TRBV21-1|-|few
CASSKPIGTGEGAGELFF
TGTGCCAGCAGCAAACCCATCGGGACAGGGGAAGGTGCCGGGGAGCTGTTTTTT
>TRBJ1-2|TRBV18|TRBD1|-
CASSPRTGDGYTF
TGTGCCAGCTCACCAAGGACAGGAGATGGCTACACCTTC
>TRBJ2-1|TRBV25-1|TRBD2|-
CASSEGGAYNEQFF
TGTGCCAGCAGTGAAGGGGGGGCCTACAATGAGCAGTTCTTC
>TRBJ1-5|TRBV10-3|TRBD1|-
CAIRRTGSNQPQHF
TGTGCCATCAGGAGGACAGGGAGCAATCAGCCCCAGCATTTT
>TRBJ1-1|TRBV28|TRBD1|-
CASTQGAVVTEAFF
TGTGCCAGCACACAGGGGGCCGTCGTCACTGAAGCTTTCTTT
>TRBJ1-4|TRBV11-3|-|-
CASSFLRVGEKLFF
TGTGCCAGCAGCTTTCTCAGGGTAGGAGAAAAACTGTTTTTT
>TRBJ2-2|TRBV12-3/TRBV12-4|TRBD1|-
CPPGTANTGELFF
TGTCCTCCAGGGACAGCGAACACCGGGGAGCTGTTTTTT
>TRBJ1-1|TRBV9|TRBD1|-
CASSDPTGTEAFF
TGTGCCAGCAGCGACCCGACAGGGACTGAAGCTTTCTTT
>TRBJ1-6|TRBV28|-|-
CASSLGQGGPPLHF
TGTGCCAGCAGTTTGGGTCAGGGCGGACCCCCCCTCCACTTT
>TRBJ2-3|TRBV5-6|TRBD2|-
CASSSVRASGGRGTDTQYF
TGTGCCAGCAGCTCCGTCCGGGCCAGCGGGGGTCGAGGCACAGATACGCAGTATTTT
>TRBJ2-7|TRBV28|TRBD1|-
CASRITGTGKSYEQYF
TGTGCCAGCAGGATTACCGGGACAGGGAAGTCCTACGAGCAGTACTTC
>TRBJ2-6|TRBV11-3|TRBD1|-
CASSSTGTGANVLTF
TGTGCCAGCAGCTCGACAGGGACTGGGGCCAACGTCCTGACTTTC
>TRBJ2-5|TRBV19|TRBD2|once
CASSVLAGAETQYF
TGTGCCAGTAGTGTACTAGCGGGGGCTGAGACCCAGTACTTC
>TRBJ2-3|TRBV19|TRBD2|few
CASSHLSGGNPTDTQYF
TGTGCCAGTAGTCATCTTAGCGGGGGGAACCCCACAGATACGCAGTATTTT
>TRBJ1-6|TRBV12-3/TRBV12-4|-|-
CASSSDGGSPLHF
TGTGCCAGCAGTTCCGATGGAGGATCACCCCTCCACTTT
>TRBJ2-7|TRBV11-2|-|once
CASSLEIRSPSKYF
TGTGCCAGCAGCTTAGAAATCCGGTCCCCTAGTAAGTACTTC
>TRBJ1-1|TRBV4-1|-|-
CASSHPSGMNTEAFF
TGCGCCAGCAGCCATCCCTCGGGGATGAACACTGAAGCTTTCTTT
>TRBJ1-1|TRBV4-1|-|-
CASSRLQQRDTEAFF
TGCGCCAGCAGCCGGCTACAGCAGAGGGACACTGAAGCTTTCTTT
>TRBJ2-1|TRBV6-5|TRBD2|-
CASSPLSGGAGEQFF
TGTGCCAGCAGCCCGCTTAGCGGGGGGGCTGGTGAGCAGTTCTTC
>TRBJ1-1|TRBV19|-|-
CASSYRENTEAFF
TGTGCCAGTAGTTATCGGGAGAACACTGAAGCTTTCTTT
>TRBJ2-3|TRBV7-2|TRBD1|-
CASSQDRGYAQYF
TGTGCCAGCAGCCAAGACAGGGGATATGCGCAGTATTTT
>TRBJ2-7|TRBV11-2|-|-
CASSAALAFGYEQYF
TGTGCCAGCAGCGCGGCCTTAGCGTTCGGGTACGAGCAGTACTTC
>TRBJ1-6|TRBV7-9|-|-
CASSSSEADLPLHF
TGTGCCAGCAGCAGTTCAGAGGCAGACCTACCCCTCCACTTT